The clone carrying this T cell receptor beta chain has a handful of counts. The antigen is undetermined. Per the germline V gene, CDR1 is MDHEN and CDR2 is SYDVKM. V lost 6 bases to trimming and J lost 4 bases; unmatched junction nucleotides: 5. The CDR3 is made up of 14 amino acids. The sample belongs to a study of identical twins. Study results and limitations: Part of the zero-insertion signal could reflect confounding by invariant MAIT and iNKT cells. Out-of-frame beta chain sequences displayed weaker excess sharing between twins.

One entry per CDR3 protein, called by TCRdb with MiXCR from the 5' RACE reads. This sample has 400,000 to 500,000 distinct CDR3 sequences, with approximately 18% found just once. The material sequenced was naive T cells sorted from blood. The chain couples TRBV28 to TRBJ2-7; the match to TRBD2 covers 11 bases. The sequence was obtained from a man aged 45-60 years in good health. The CDR3 bases are TGTGCCAGCAGCCGGGGACTAGCGGAGTACGAGCAGTACTTC. It yields the protein CASSRGLAEYEQYF.